This T cell receptor beta chain was sequenced for a study of response to subunit inactivated influenza vaccine. Findings of the study overall: Authors suggested seasonal influenza vaccinations each recruit few new T cells.

TCRdb analysed the RT-PCR reads with MiXCR anew, one entry per CDR3 protein. Of 650,000 to 800,000 distinct CDR3 sequences in the sample, roughly 18% were seen once. This clonotype was detected only a few times. Antigen specificity is unknown. There are 12 residues in the CDR3. V was trimmed by 2 bases and J by 7 bases, leaving 8 bases between them. Looked up from germline, CDR1 is SEHNR and CDR2 is FQNEAQ (reference sequence). Material: PBMCs from blood, obtained roughly 5 days after vaccination. The origin of this receptor is a man aged 45 to 65 who received an inactivated influenza vaccine. The V and J genes are TRBV7-9 and TRBJ2-5; D unresolved. Here the CDR3 DNA reads TGTGCCAGCAGCTTAACTCATGGGACCCAGTACTTC. This encodes CASSLTHGTQYF.